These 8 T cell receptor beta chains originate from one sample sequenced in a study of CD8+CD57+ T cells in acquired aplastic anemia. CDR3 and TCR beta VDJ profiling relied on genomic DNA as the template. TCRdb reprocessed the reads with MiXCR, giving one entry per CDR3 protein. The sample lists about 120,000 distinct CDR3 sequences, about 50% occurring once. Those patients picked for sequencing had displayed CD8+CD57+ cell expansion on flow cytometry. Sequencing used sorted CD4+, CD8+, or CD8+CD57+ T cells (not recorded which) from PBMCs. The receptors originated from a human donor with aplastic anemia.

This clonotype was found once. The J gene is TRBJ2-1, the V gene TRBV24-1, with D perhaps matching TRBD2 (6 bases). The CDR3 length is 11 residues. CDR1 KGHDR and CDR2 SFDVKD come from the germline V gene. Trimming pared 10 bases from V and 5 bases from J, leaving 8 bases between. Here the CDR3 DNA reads TGTGCCACTGGAGGGGACAATGAGCAGTTCTTC. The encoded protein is CATGGDNEQFF.

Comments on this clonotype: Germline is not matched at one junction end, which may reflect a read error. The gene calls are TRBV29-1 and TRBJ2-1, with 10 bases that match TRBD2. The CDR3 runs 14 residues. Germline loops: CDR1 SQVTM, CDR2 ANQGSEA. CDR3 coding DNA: TGCAGCGTTGCGGGTAGCGGGAGGCGGAATGGGCAGTTCTTC. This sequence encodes CSVAGSGRRNGQFF.

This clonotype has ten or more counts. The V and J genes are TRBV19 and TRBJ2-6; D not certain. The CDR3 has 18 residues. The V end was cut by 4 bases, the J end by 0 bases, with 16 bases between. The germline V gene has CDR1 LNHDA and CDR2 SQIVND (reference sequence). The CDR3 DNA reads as TGTGCCAGTAGTAGTCCCTTAAAGGCCAGCTCTGGGGCCAACGTCCTGACTTTC. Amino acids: CASSSPLKASSGANVLTF.

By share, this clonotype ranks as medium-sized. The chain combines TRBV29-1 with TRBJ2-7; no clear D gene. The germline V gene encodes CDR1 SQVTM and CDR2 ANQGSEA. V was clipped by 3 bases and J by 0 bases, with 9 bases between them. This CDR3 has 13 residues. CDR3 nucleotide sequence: TGCAGCGTTGAGTGGCCGAGCTCCTACGAGCAGTACTTC. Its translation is CSVEWPSSYEQYF.

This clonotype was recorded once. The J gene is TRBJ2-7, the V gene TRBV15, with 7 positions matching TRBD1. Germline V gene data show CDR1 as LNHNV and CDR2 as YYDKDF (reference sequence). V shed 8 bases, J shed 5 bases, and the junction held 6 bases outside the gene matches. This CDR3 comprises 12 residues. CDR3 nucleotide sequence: TGTGCCACCTCCCGGACAGGCAACGAGCAGTACTTC. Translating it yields CATSRTGNEQYF. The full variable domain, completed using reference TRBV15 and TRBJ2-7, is DAMVIQNPRYQVTQFGKPVTLSCSQTLNHNVMYWYQQKSSQAPKLLFHYYDKDFNNEADTPDNFQSRRPNTSFCFLDIRSPGLGDTAMYLCATSRTGNEQYFGPGTRLTVT.

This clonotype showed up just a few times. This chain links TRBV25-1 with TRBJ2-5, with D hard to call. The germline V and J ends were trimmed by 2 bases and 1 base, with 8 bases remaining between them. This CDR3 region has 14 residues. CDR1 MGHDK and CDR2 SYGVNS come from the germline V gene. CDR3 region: CASSEENSQETQYF. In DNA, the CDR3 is TGTGCCAGCAGTGAAGAAAACAGCCAAGAGACCCAGTACTTC.

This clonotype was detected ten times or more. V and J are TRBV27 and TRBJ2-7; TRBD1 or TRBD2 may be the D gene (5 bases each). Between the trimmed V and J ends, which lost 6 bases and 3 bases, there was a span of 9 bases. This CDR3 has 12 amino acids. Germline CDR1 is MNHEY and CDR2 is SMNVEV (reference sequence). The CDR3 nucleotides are TGTGCCAGCAGGAGGGGCCGCTACGAGCAGTACTTC. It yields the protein CASRRGRYEQYF.

The CDR3 protein is CASSDSGLAGGLNEQFF. The CDR3 nucleotides read TGTGCCAGCAGTGACTCTGGACTAGCGGGGGGGCTCAATGAGCAGTTCTTC. The gene calls are TRBV11-1 and TRBJ2-1, with 15 bases identical to TRBD2. V shed 6 bases and J 6 bases; nucleotides not matched to a gene: 9. Looked up from germline, CDR1 is SGHAT and CDR2 is FQDESV (reference sequence). The CDR3 is 17 amino acids. The full variable domain, in which reference TRBV11-1 and TRBJ2-1 provide the parts outside the CDR3, is EAEVAQSPRYKITEKSQAVAFWCDPISGHATLYWYRQILGQGPELLVQFQDESVVDDSQLPKDRFSAERLKGVDSTLKIQPAELGDSAMYLCASSDSGLAGGLNEQFFGPGTRLTVL.